This T cell receptor beta chain originates from a study of molecular identifiers for immune sequencing clone quantification. V lost 4 bases and J 7 bases, leaving 17 bases between the germline ends. The CDR3 is 14 amino acids. Germline V gene data show CDR1 as MDHEN and CDR2 as SYDVKM. Whole-study findings and limits: The share of molecules held by clones above 20 RNA copies was over 99% in effector cells and under 1% in naive cells.

This clonotype has more than one count but fewer than ten. Its antigen is undetermined. CD8+CD4-CCR7+CD45RA+ cells were sorted as naive CD8 T cells. Methods described previously, with TCR primers listed, were used for bulk TCR libraries. TCRdb independently ran MiXCR on the PCR reads; one entry per CDR3 protein. The data show a few hundred thousand distinct CDR3 sequences, around 23% seen once. The sequence came from a human donor in good health. Some libraries in this study had Jurkat cell RNA spiked in. The specimen sequenced was naive CD8+ T cells from blood, with Jurkat cell RNA spiked in. The subset here: FACS-sorted CD8+CD4-CCR7+CD45RA+ naive T cells. V and J are TRBV28 and TRBJ2-7; a weak D match, TRBD2 (6 bases). The CDR3 is CASSSGRDSWEQYF. In nucleotides, the CDR3 is TGTGCCAGCAGTTCAGGGCGGGACTCGTGGGAGCAGTACTTC.